Listed below are T cell receptor beta chains from one sample, sequenced in a study of blood T cell repertoires in COVID-19. TCRdb's table, derived via immunoSEQ multiplex PCR, lists solely in-frame clones and lacks some. The data show 200,000 to 250,000 clones, around 88% seen once. The sequenced material came from peripheral blood. Every receptor here comes from an older man with acute or convalescent COVID-19. The CDR3 runs from the conserved cysteine through the conserved F or W. D genes are given only for firm matches. The size of a clone is reported for some rows only, either as once, few or many, or as a class for expanded clones.

v_gene	d_gene	j_gene	abundance	CDR3nt	CDR3aa
TRBV3-1/TRBV3-2	-	TRBJ1-2	-	TGTGCCAGCAGCCAAGATGGAGTTGGTGGCTACACCTTC	CASSQDGVGGYTF
TRBV12-3/TRBV12-4	TRBD1	TRBJ2-2	-	TGTGCCAGCAGTCGACAGGGGTCCAAGGAGCTGTTTTTT	CASSRQGSKELFF
TRBV7-2	-	TRBJ1-6	-	TGTGCCAGCAGCTTGGAGGGGAGCTCCTATAATTCACCCCTCCACTTT	CASSLEGSSYNSPLHF
TRBV24-1	TRBD1	TRBJ1-2	-	TGTGCCACCAGTGAGCCTGGACAGGGAGACTACACCTTC	CATSEPGQGDYTF
TRBV6-2/TRBV6-3	TRBD1	TRBJ2-3	-	TGTGCCAGCAGTCCGCTACGGGGTAGACAGGGTTGGGGCACAGATACGCAGTATTTT	CASSPLRGRQGWGTDTQYF
TRBV7-9	-	TRBJ1-4	-	TGTGCCAGCAGTTCTCGACAGAGATGGGAAAAACTGTTTTTT	CASSSRQRWEKLFF
TRBV19	-	TRBJ1-2	few	TGTGCCAGTACCCCCACAGACCGATATGGCTACACCTTC	CASTPTDRYGYTF
TRBV10-2	TRBD2	TRBJ2-5	-	TGCGCCAGCAGTCCCACTAGCGGCCAAGAGACCCAGTACTTC	CASSPTSGQETQYF
TRBV12-2	-	TRBJ1-6	few	TGTGCAAGTCCCCAGGAAAGGAATGGATCACCCCTCCACTTT	CASPQERNGSPLHF
TRBV10-3	TRBD1	TRBJ2-7	-	TGTGCCATCGCGTCCGGACAGGGGGTTATGGGCGAGCAGTACTTC	CAIASGQGVMGEQYF
TRBV19	-	TRBJ1-2	-	TGTGCCAGTAGTATTACCGGTCGGGGCTACACCTTC	CASSITGRGYTF
TRBV6-5	-	TRBJ1-6	-	TGTGCCAGCAGGGGGCGTTCATGGGATAATTCACCCCTCCACTTT	CASRGRSWDNSPLHF
TRBV5-5	TRBD2	TRBJ2-1	-	TGTGCCAGCAGCCTACTAGCGGCTCGCACCTCCTACAATGAGCAGTTCTTC	CASSLLAARTSYNEQFF
TRBV7-2	-	TRBJ1-5	-	TGTGCCAGCAGCCAGTTCAATCAGCCCCAGCATTTT	CASSQFNQPQHF
TRBV6-5	-	TRBJ2-1	-	TGTGCCAGCAGTTACTCAGGAGGGACCCATGAGCAGTTCTTC	CASSYSGGTHEQFF
TRBV5-6	TRBD1	TRBJ2-2	once	TGTGCCAGCAGGCGACAGGGCACGAACACCGGGGAGCTGTTTTTT	CASRRQGTNTGELFF
TRBV6-5	-	TRBJ1-5	-	TGTGCCAGCAGTCCCGGACAAACCAATCAGCCCCAGCATTTT	CASSPGQTNQPQHF
TRBV29-1	TRBD1	TRBJ2-1	-	TGCAGCGTTGATGCAGGGGGCTCCTACAATGAGCAGTTCTTC	CSVDAGGSYNEQFF
TRBV7-9	TRBD1	TRBJ2-3	-	TGTGCCAGCAGCCCCCGAGGTGGGGACAGGGGCACAGATACGCAGTATTTT	CASSPRGGDRGTDTQYF
TRBV7-9	-	TRBJ2-7	-	TGTGCCAGCAGCACTAGGCTAGAAGGGCCGCGGGAGCAGTACTTC	CASSTRLEGPREQYF
TRBV6-6	TRBD1	TRBJ2-2	-	TGTGCCAGCAGTTACTCCGGGACAGCCAGTGAGCTGTTTTTT	CASSYSGTASELFF
TRBV7-3	TRBD2	TRBJ2-3	few	TGTGCCAGCAGCCGAGCGGGAGGCAGCACAGATACGCAGTATTTT	CASSRAGGSTDTQYF
TRBV10-3	TRBD1	TRBJ2-6	once	TGTGCCATCAGTGAGATGGGACAGGGGGTGGTCAACGTCCTGACTTTC	CAISEMGQGVVNVLTF
TRBV19	TRBD1	TRBJ2-7	once	TGTGCCAGTAGGCCCAGACAGGGCCGCTCCTACGAGCAGTACTTC	CASRPRQGRSYEQYF
TRBV2	TRBD1	TRBJ1-6	-	TGTGCCAGCACCCTTAAACCGACAGGGGGGGCGAGTAATTCACCCCTCCACTTT	CASTLKPTGGASNSPLHF
TRBV3-1/TRBV3-2	TRBD1	TRBJ2-7	-	TGTGCCAGCAGCCGATCCGGGACAGGCTACGAGCAGTACTTC	CASSRSGTGYEQYF
TRBV4-2	TRBD2	TRBJ2-3	-	TGTGCCAGCAGCCGAGGGACTAGCGGGATGGGAGGTGGCACAGATACGCAGTATTTT	CASSRGTSGMGGGTDTQYF
TRBV29-1	TRBD2	TRBJ2-5	-	TGCAGCGTCCGGCGGACTAGCGGGATAGGGGAGACCCAGTACTTC	CSVRRTSGIGETQYF
TRBV6-6	TRBD1	TRBJ1-5	-	TGTGCCAGCAGTTACGACAGGGCGCATAGCAATCAGCCCCAGCATTTT	CASSYDRAHSNQPQHF
TRBV6-5	TRBD2	TRBJ2-3	-	TGTGCCAGCAGTTACTTGGGGACTAACACAGATACGCAGTATTTT	CASSYLGTNTDTQYF
TRBV28	-	TRBJ1-4	-	TGTGCCAGCAGTTTTCAGATTAATGAAAAACTGTTTTTT	CASSFQINEKLFF